The present T cell receptor beta chain was sequenced within a study of blood T cell repertoires in COVID-19. Study as a whole: The cDNA or gDNA used as material had been derived from T cells, B-cell-depleted T cells, or PBMCs.

This table comes from immunoSEQ multiplex PCR, and its TCRdb copy is limited to in-frame clones, with some not included. The repertoire holds about 120,000 clones, with roughly 87% as singletons. In germline, CDR1 is MNHEY, CDR2 SMNVEV (reference sequence). The V and J ends lost 6 bases and 2 bases respectively, with 6 bases between them. The CDR3 extends over 12 amino acids. The chain uses TRBV27 and TRBJ2-3, with D unresolved. This sequence originates from a human donor in a cohort sampled during active COVID-19. The source material was peripheral blood. For the CDR3, the DNA is TGTGCCAGCAGGGAGACCACAGATACGCAGTATTTT. This codes for CASRETTDTQYF.